This T cell receptor beta chain was observed in a study of blood T cell repertoires in COVID-19 (TCRdb year 2020). Concerning the study at large: Samples covering the acute and convalescent phases of COVID-19 were provided by collaborators in the United States, Italy and Spain. A freely available public database, intended as a resource for researchers studying the immune response to SARS-CoV-2, is where the repertoires were released. HLA class I and class II types, where available, came from metadata supplied by the sample provider rather than from assay-based typing. Sample metadata almost always included a de-identified subject ID, COVID-19 status, age in years and sex. The material from the prospective study consisted of cDNA or gDNA derived from T cells, B-cell-depleted T cells, or PBMCs. The samples were drawn from the first 160 participants of the ongoing ImmuneRACE study and from more than 1,000 subjects provided by 6 global collaborators. Subjects who had been exposed to COVID-19, were actively infected with it, or had recovered from it provided the deeply sampled blood TCRbeta repertoires that made up the dataset.

Findings and caveats that apply to the study as a whole: How much clinical and demographic metadata was included differed by source and by participant, and the metadata was provided uncurated.

A second Seattle source provided samples from volunteer blood donors who had recovered from COVID-19. Collaborating institutions collected whole blood in K2EDTA tubes following their own protocols. For TCRbeta analysis, collaborators shipped samples in one of three forms: frozen whole blood, isolated PBMCs, or DNA extracted from either of those sample types. On this clone: Its recognized antigen is unknown. No qualities accompany the bases; no much larger clone lies one base away.

Including the terminal cysteine and phenylalanine, the CDR3 comprises 16 residues. Only the CDR3 part of the read is kept: 48 bases, read in frame from the first base. CDR1 LGHNA and CDR2 YNFKEQ were looked up in the germline V gene. V and J lose 3 bases and 5 bases, and a span of 17 bases separates them. TCRbeta CDR3 regions were amplified from genomic DNA by means of the immunoSEQ Assay, a bias-controlled multiplex PCR. In the authors' own workflow: The number of nucleated cells in each sample was estimated by amplification of reference gene primers within the assay. Sequence reads were collapsed and filtered to measure the absolute abundance of every unique TCRbeta CDR3 rearrangement. For each sample, productive Simpson clonality was calculated as the square root of Simpson's diversity index over productive rearrangements. TCRdb took this table from immuneACCESS and kept in-frame rearrangements with V and J called. Such tables lack part of the clones; where checked against another copy, unresolved V genes explain under half of the gap, and the rest is unexplained. That table furnishes V, J and clone size, whereas the DNA furnished D and trimming. Within this sample are just over 250,000 clones, with approximately 86% of them counted one time only. About 9.2% of the sample is taken by the ten largest.

The sample taken for sequencing was peripheral blood. The clonotype comes from a man in his forties who had recovered from COVID-19. The rearranged chain carries TRBV4-2 and TRBJ2-1; the D segment could be TRBD2, given 7 matching bases. The sequenced DNA is TGTGCCAGCAGCCAGGGACATACTAGCGCACACAATGAGCAGTTCTTC. Its protein product is CASSQGHTSAHNEQFF.